This T cell receptor beta chain was identified in a study of blood T cell repertoires in COVID-19 (dated by TCRdb to between 2020 and 2021). Notes on the research overall: Samples from collaborators originated in the United States, Italy and Spain and spanned both the acute and convalescent phases of COVID-19. The prospective study material was composed of cDNA or gDNA derived from T cells, B-cell-depleted T cells, or PBMCs. Subjects who had been exposed to COVID-19, were actively infected with it, or had recovered from it provided the deeply sampled blood TCRbeta repertoires that made up the dataset. The repertoires were released in a freely available public database intended as a resource for research on the immune response to SARS-CoV-2. Samples were obtained from the ongoing ImmuneRACE study (first 160 participants) and from over a thousand subjects provided by 6 global collaborators. Sample metadata almost always included a de-identified subject ID, COVID-19 status, age in years and sex. HLA class I and class II types, where available, came from metadata supplied by the sample provider rather than from assay-based typing. The full study reports these points: The amount of clinical and demographic metadata varied by source and participant and was provided uncurated.

V is pruned by 0 bases and J by 8 bases, leaving 6 bases of the junction without a gene match. The germline V gene specifies LGHNA as CDR1 and YSLEER as CDR2. Counted from cysteine to phenylalanine, this CDR3 has 14 amino acids. The DNA shown is the 42-base CDR3, in frame from base 1. TCRbeta CDR3 regions were amplified from genomic DNA by means of the immunoSEQ Assay, a bias-controlled multiplex PCR. Per the source publication's procedure: Within the assay, amplification of reference gene primers was used to estimate how many nucleated cells each sample contained. To quantify the absolute abundance of each unique TCRbeta CDR3 rearrangement, sequence reads were collapsed and filtered. Productive Simpson clonality was computed per sample as the square root of Simpson's diversity index over productive rearrangements. TCRdb limited this immuneACCESS table to in-frame rearrangements with V and J called. A share of clones is missing; checked studies link under half to unresolved V genes, and the rest is unexplained. The V and J calls and the clone size are those of that table, but D and trimming were determined from the DNA. For this sample there are 30,000 to 45,000 clones; roughly 87% appear just once. Less than 8% of the sample is in the top ten clones.

Points on this clone: Its antigen specificity is not known. The input lacks base qualities; no much larger clone sits a single base away.

Collaborating institutions collected whole blood in K2EDTA tubes following their own protocols. For TCRbeta analysis, collaborator samples were shipped as frozen whole blood, as isolated PBMCs, or as DNA extracted from either sample type. The sample comprised peripheral blood. The rearrangement joined TRBV4-3 to TRBJ1-1; the central 7 bases match TRBD1. The clonotype originates from a human donor in a cohort sampled during active COVID-19. The DNA sequence reads TGCGCCAGCAGCCAAGATCAGGGGGACAGAGAAGCTTTCTTT. Translated, it gives CASSQDQGDREAFF.